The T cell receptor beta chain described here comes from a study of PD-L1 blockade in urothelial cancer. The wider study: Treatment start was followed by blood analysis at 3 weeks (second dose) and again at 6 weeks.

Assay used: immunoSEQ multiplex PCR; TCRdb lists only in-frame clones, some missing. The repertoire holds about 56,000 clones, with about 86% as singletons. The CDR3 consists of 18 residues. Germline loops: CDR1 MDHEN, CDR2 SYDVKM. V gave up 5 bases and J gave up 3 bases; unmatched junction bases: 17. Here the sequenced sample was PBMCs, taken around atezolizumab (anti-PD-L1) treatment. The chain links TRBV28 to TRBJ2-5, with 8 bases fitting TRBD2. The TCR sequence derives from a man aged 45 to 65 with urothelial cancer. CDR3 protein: CASSASPGLGTSEETQYF. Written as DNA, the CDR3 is TGTGCCAGCAGTGCATCCCCGGGGTTGGGGACTAGTGAAGAGACCCAGTACTTC.